This T cell receptor beta chain was found in a study of monozygotic twins with inflammatory bowel disease. CDR1 and CDR2 from the germline V gene are SGHRS and YFSETQ. This CDR3 has 18 amino acids. TCRdb re-analyzed the 5' RACE reads; it lists each CDR3 protein once, without DNA. This table lists roughly 140,000 distinct CDR3 sequences. The sequencing input was blood. The receptor was derived from a human donor with ulcerative colitis or Crohn's disease, or a healthy co-twin of an affected twin (not recorded which). The chain employs TRBV5-1 and TRBJ2-7; TCRdb calls TRBD1, which cannot be checked without DNA. Here the CDR3 reads CASSLRDRGARSSYEQYF.